The clone carrying this T cell receptor beta chain has only a few counts. Authors' data handling: Amplifying reference gene primers gave estimates of nucleated cell counts. Clones were read by immunoSEQ multiplex PCR, and TCRdb kept only the in-frame ones, dropping some. V and J calls and clone size are copied from that table; D and trimming were computed from the DNA. The table records approximately 59,000 clones, approximately 82% of them present only once. The data were taken from a study of blood T cell repertoires in COVID-19. Study summary: Material from acute and convalescent COVID-19 was sourced from the United States, Italy and Spain. PBMCs, B-cell-depleted T cells, or T cells were the source of the cDNA or gDNA that made up the material.

Material: peripheral blood. The TCR comes from an elderly woman with acute or convalescent COVID-19.

CDR3 loop: CSVVADLYGYTF. In nucleotides, the CDR3 is TGCAGCGTTGTGGCAGATCTCTATGGCTACACCTTC. The rearrangement joins TRBV29-1 to TRBJ1-2, with D unresolved. Per the germline V gene, CDR1 is SQVTM and CDR2 is ANQGSEA. The CDR3 is 12 amino acids. V lost 4 bases and J 4 bases, leaving 10 bases between the germline ends.